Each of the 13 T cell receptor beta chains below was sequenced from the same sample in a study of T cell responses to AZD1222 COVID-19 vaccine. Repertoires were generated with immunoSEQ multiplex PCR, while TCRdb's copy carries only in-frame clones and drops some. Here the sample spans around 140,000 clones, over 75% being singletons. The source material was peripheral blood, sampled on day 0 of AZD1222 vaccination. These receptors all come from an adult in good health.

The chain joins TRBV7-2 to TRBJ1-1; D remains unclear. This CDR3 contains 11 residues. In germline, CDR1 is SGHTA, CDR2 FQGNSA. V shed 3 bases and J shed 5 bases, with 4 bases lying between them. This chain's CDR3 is CASSFKTEAFF. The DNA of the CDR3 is TGTGCCAGCAGCTTTAAGACTGAAGCTTTCTTT.

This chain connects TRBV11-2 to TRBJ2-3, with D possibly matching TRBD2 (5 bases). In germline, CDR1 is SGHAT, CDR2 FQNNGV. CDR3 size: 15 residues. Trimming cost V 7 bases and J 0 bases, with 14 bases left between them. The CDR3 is CASTPRRTSTDTQYF. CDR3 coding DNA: TGTGCCAGCACCCCAAGACGGACTAGCACAGATACGCAGTATTTT.

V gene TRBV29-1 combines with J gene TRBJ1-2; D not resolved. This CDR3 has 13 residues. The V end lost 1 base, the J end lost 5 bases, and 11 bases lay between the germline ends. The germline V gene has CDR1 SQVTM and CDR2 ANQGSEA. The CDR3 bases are TGCAGCGTTGAAGCGCAGGCTGAATATGGCTACACCTTC. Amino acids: CSVEAQAEYGYTF. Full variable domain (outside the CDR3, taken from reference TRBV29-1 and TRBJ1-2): SAVISQKPSRDICQRGTSLTIQCQVDSQVTMMFWYRQQPGQSLTLIATANQGSEATYESGFVIDKFPISRPNLTFSTLTVSNMSPEDSSIYLCSVEAQAEYGYTFGSGTRLTVV.

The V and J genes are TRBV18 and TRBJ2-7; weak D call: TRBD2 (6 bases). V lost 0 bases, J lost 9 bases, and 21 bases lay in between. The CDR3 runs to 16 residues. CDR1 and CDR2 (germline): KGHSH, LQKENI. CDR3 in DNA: TGTGCCAGCTCACCACCGTTGGGACTCCTTCCTACGAGGCAGTACTTC. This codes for CASSPPLGLLPTRQYF.

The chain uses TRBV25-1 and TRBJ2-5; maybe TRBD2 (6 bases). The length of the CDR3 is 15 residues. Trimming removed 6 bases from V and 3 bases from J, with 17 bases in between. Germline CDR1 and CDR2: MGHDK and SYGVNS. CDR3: CASRPWGEPKETQYF. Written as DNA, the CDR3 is TGTGCCAGCAGACCTTGGGGGGAGCCGAAAGAGACCCAGTACTTC.

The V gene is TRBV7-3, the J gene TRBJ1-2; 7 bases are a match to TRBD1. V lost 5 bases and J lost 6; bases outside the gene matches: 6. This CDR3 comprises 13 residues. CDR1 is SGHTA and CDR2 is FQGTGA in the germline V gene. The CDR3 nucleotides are TGTGCCAGCAGCCGACAGGGTTCAGATGGCTACACCTTC. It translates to CASSRQGSDGYTF.

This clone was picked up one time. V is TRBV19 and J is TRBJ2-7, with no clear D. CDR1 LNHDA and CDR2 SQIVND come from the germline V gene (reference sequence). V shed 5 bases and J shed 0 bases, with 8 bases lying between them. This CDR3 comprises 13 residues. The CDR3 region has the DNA TGTGCCAGTAGTCCACCCCCCTCCTACGAGCAGTACTTC. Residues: CASSPPPSYEQYF. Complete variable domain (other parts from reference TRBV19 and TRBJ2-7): DGGITQSPKYLFRKEGQNVTLSCEQNLNHDAMYWYRQDPGQGLRLIYYSQIVNDFQKGDIAEGYSVSREKKESFPLTVTSAQKNPTAFYLCASSPPPSYEQYFGPGTRLTVT.

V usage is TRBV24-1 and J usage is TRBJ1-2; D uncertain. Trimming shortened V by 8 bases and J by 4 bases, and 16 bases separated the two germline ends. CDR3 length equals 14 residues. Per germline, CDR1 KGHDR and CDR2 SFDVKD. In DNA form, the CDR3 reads TGTGCCACCATCCGAGGACGGCGGGGCTATGGCTACACCTTC. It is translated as CATIRGRRGYGYTF.

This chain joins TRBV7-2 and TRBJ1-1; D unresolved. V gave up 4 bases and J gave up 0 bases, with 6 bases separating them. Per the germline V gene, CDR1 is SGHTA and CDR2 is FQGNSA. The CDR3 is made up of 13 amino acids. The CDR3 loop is CASSWELNTEAFF. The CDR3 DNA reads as TGTGCCAGCAGCTGGGAGTTGAACACTGAAGCTTTCTTT.

CDR3 protein: CASSPTSGGLYGYTF. The CDR3 DNA reads as TGTGCCAGCAGTCCGACATCAGGGGGCCTCTATGGCTACACCTTC. The J gene is TRBJ1-2, the V gene TRBV28; 8 positions agree with TRBD1. V dropped 5 bases and J dropped 4; count of bases not matched to a gene: 9. Germline V gene data show CDR1 as MDHEN and CDR2 as SYDVKM. The CDR3 covers 15 residues.

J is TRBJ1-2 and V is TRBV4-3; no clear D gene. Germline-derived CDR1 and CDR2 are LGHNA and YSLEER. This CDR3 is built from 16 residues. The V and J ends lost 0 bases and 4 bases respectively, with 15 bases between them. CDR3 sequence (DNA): TGCGCCAGCAGCCAAGATTGGTTCGGTACAGTCTATGGCTACACCTTC. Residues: CASSQDWFGTVYGYTF.

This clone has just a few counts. In DNA form, the CDR3 reads TGTGCCGCGGGCGGAGCAAGCTCTGGGGCCAACGTCCTGACTTTC. Translating it yields CAAGGASSGANVLTF. The rearrangement joins TRBV6-5 to TRBJ2-6; possibly TRBD2 for D (5 bases). Germline CDR1 reads MNHEY; CDR2 reads SVGAGI. V lost 11 bases and J 0 bases, leaving 14 bases between the germline ends. The CDR3 covers 15 residues.

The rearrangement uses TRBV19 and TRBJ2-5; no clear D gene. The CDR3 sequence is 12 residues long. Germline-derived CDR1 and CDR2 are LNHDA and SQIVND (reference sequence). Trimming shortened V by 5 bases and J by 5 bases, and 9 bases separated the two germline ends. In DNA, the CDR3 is TGTGCCAGTAGTGAGAAAGGGGAGACCCAGTACTTC. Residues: CASSEKGETQYF.